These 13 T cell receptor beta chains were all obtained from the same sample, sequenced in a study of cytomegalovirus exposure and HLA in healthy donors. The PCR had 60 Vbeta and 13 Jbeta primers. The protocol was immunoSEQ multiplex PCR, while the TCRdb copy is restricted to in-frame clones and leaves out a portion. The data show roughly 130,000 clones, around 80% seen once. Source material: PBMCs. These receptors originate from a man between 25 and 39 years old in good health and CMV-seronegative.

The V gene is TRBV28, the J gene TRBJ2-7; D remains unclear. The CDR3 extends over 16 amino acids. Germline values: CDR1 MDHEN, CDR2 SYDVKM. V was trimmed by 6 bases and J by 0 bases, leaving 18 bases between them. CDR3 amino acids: CASRGGDGSSSYEQYF. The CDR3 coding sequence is TGTGCCAGCAGGGGTGGTGACGGGTCGAGCTCCTACGAGCAGTACTTC.

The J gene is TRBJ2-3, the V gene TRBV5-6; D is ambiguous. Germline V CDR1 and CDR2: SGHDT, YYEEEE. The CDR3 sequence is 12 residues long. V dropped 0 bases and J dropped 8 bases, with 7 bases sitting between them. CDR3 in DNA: TGTGCCAGCAGCTTGGACCTCAGTACGCAGTATTTT. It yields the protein CASSLDLSTQYF.

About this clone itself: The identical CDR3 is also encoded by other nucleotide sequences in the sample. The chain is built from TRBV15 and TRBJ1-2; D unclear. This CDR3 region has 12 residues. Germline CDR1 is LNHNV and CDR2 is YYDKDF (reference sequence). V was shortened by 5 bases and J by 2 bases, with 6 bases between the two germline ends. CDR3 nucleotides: TGTGCCACCAGCGGAGTAAACTATGGCTACACCTTC. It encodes CATSGVNYGYTF.

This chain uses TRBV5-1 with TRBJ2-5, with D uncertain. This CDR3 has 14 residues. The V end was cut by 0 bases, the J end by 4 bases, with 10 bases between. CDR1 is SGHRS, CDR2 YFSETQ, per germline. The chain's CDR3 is CASSLGSLGETQYF. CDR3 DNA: TGCGCCAGCAGCTTGGGGTCCCTCGGAGAGACCCAGTACTTC.

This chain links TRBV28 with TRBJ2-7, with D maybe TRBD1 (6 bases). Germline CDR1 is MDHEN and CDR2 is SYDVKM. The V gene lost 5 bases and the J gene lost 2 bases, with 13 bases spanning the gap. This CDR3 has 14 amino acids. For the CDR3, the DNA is TGTGCCAGCAGTAACAGGGATTTGGCCTACGAGCAGTACTTC. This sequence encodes CASSNRDLAYEQYF.

The CDR3 protein is CASSTQGGTEAFF. The CDR3 bases are TGCGCCAGCAGTACACAGGGCGGCACTGAAGCTTTCTTT. The chain couples TRBV10-2 to TRBJ1-1; a weak D match, TRBD1 (6 bases). In germline, CDR1 is WSHSY, CDR2 SAAADI. The CDR3 runs to 13 residues. V lost 5 bases and J lost 4, with 11 bases in between.

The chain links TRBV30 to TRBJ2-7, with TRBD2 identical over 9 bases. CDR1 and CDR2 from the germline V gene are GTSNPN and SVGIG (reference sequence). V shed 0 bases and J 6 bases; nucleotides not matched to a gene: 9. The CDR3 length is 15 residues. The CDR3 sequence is CAWSVPREGRGEQYF. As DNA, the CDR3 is TGTGCCTGGAGTGTACCGCGGGAGGGCCGAGGCGAGCAGTACTTC.

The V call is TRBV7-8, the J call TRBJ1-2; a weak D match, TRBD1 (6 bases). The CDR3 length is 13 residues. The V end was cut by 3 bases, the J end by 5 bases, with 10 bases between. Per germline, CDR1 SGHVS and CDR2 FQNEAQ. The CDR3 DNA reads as TGTGCCAGCAGCTTCCAGGGGCAATATGGCTACACCTTC. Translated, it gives CASSFQGQYGYTF.

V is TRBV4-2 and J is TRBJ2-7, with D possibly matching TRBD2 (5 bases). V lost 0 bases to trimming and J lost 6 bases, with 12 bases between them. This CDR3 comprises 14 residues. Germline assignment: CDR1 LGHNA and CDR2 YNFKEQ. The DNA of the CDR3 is TGTGCCAGCAGCCAAGATGGGTTTGCGGGCGAGCAGTACTTC. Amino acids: CASSQDGFAGEQYF.

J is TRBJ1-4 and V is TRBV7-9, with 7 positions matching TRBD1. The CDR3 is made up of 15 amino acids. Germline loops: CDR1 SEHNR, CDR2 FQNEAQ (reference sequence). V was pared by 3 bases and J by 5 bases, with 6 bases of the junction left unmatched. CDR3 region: CASSFDGTANEKLFF. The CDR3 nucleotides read TGTGCCAGCAGCTTCGACGGGACAGCAAATGAAAAACTGTTTTTT.

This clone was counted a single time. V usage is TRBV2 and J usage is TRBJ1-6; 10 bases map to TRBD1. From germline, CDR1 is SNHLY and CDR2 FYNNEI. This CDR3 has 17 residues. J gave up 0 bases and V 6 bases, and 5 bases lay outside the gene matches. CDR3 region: CASRSWDRGSYNSPLHF. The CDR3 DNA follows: TGTGCCAGCAGGTCCTGGGACAGGGGCTCCTATAATTCACCCCTCCACTTT.

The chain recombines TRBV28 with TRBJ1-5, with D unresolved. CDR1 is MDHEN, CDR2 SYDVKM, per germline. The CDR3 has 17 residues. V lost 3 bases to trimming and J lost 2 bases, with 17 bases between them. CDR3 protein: CASSFLPTERGNQPQHF. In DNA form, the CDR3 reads TGTGCCAGCAGTTTCCTCCCTACGGAGAGGGGCAATCAGCCCCAGCATTTT. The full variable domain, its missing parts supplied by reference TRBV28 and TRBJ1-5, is DVKVTQSSRYLVKRTGEKVFLECVQDMDHENMFWYRQDPGLGLRLIYFSYDVKMKEKGDIPEGYSVSREKKERFSLILESASTNQTSMYLCASSFLPTERGNQPQHFGDGTRLSIL.

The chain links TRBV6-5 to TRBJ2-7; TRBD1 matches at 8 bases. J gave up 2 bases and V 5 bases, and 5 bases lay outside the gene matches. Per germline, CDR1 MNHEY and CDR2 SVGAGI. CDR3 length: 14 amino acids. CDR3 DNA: TGTGCCAGCAGTGCTCCGACAGGGGCCTACGAGCAGTACTTC. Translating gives CASSAPTGAYEQYF.